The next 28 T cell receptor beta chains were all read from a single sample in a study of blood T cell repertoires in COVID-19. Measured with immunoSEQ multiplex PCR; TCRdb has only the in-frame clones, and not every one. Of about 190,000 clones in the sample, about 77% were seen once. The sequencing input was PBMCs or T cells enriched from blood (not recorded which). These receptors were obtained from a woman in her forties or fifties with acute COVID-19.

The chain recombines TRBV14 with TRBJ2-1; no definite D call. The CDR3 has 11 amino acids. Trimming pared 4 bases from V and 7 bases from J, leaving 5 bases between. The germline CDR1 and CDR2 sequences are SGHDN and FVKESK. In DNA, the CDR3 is TGTGCCAGCAGCCCAATGAATGAGCAGTTCTTC. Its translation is CASSPMNEQFF.

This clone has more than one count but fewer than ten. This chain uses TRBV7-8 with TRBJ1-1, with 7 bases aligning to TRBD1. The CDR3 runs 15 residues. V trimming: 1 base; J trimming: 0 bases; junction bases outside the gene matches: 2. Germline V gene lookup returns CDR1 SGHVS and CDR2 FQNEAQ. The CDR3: CASSLGGQLNTEAFF. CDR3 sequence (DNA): TGTGCCAGCAGCTTAGGGGGACAGCTGAACACTGAAGCTTTCTTT.

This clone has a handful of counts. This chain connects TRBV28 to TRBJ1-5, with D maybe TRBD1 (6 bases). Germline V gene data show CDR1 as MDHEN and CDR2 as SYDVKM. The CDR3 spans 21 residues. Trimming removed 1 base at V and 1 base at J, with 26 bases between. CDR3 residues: CASSLFWDGGRGRLSNQPQHF. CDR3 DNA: TGTGCCAGCAGTTTATTTTGGGATGGGGGCAGGGGCCGTCTAAGCAATCAGCCCCAGCATTTT.

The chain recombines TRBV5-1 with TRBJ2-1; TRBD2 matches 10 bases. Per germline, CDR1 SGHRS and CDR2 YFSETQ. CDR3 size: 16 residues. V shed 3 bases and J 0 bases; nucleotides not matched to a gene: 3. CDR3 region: CASSSSGGSSYNEQFF. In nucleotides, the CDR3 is TGCGCCAGCAGCTCTAGCGGGGGAAGCTCCTACAATGAGCAGTTCTTC.

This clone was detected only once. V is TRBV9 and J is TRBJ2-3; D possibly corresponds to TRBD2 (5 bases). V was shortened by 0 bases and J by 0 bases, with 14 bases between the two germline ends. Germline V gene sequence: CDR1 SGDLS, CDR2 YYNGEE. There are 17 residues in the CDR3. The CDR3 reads CASSVGRASRSTDTQYF. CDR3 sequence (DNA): TGTGCCAGCAGCGTAGGTCGGGCTAGCCGTAGCACAGATACGCAGTATTTT.

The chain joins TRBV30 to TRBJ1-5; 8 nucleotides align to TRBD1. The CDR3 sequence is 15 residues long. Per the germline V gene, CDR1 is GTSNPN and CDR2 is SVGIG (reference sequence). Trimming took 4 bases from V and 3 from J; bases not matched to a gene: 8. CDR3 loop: CAWKQGGGNNQPQHF. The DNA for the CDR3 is TGTGCCTGGAAACAGGGGGGTGGGAACAATCAGCCCCAGCATTTT.

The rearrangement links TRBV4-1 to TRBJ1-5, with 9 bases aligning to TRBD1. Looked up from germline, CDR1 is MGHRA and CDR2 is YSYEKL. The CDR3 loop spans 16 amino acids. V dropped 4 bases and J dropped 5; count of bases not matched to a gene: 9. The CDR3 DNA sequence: TGCGCCAGCAGCCCCCAGGCGGGACAGGGCCATCAGCCCCAGCATTTT. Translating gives CASSPQAGQGHQPQHF.

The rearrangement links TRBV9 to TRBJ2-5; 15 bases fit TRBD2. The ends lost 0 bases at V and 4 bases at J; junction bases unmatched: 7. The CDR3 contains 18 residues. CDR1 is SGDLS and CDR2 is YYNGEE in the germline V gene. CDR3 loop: CASSVGGLAGGRRETQYF. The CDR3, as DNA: TGTGCCAGCAGCGTAGGGGGACTAGCGGGGGGCCGCCGAGAGACCCAGTACTTC.

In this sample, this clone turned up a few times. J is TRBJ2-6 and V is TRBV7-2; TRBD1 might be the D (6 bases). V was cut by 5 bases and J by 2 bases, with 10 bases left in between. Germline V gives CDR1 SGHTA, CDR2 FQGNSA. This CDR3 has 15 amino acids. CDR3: CASSPEGAGANVLTF. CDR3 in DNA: TGTGCCAGCAGCCCAGAGGGGGCTGGGGCCAACGTCCTGACTTTC.

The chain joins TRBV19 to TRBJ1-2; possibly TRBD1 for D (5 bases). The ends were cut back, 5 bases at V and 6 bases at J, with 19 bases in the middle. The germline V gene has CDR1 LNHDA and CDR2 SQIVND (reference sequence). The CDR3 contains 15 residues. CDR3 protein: CASSARDGGWNGYTF. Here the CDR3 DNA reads TGTGCCAGTAGTGCCCGGGACGGGGGGTGGAATGGCTACACCTTC.

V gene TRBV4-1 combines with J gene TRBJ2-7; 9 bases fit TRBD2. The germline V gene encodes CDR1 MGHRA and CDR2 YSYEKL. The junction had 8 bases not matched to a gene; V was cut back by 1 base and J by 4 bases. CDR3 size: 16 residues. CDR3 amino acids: CASSQGPAGGMYEQYV. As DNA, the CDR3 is TGCGCCAGCAGCCAAGGGCCCGCGGGGGGGATGTACGAGCAGTACGTC.

The CDR3 reads CASRLGGANTEAFF. For the CDR3, the DNA is TGTGCCAGCAGACTAGGGGGCGCGAACACTGAAGCTTTCTTT. The J gene is TRBJ1-1, the V gene TRBV6-5; TRBD1 agrees at 7 bases. Germline assignment: CDR1 MNHEY and CDR2 SVGAGI. With 6 bases clipped from V and 1 base from J, the junction kept 5 bases outside the gene matches. The CDR3 sequence is 14 residues long.

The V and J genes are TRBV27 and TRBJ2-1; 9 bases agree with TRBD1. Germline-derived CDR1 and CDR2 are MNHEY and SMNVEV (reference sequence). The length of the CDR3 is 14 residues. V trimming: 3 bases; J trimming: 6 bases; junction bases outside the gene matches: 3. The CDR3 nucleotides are TGTGCCAGCAGTTTCCGGGACAGGGCCAATGAGCAGTTCTTC. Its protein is CASSFRDRANEQFF.

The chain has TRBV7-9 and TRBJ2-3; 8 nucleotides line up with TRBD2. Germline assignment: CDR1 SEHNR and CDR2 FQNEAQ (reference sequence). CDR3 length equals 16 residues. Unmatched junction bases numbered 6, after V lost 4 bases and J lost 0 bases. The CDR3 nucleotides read TGTGCCAGCAGCTATCCCAGCGGGGGAAGCACAGATACGCAGTATTTT. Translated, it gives CASSYPSGGSTDTQYF.

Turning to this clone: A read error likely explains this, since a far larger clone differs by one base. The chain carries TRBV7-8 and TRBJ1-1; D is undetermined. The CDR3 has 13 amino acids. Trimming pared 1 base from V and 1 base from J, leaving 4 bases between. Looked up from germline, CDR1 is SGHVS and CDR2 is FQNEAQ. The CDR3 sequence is CASSLGENTEAFF. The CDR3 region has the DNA TGTGCCAGCAGCTTAGGAGAGAACACTGAAGCTTTCTTT.

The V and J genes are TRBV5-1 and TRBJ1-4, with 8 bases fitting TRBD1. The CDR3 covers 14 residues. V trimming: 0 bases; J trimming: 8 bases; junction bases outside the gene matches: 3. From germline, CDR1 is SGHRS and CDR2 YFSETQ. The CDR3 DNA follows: TGCGCCAGCAGCTTGGCAGGGGGCCGGGAAAAACTGTTTTTT. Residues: CASSLAGGREKLFF.

The DNA for the CDR3 is TGTGCCAGCAGCTTAGCCCAGGCACCAGAGACCCAGTACTTC. Translation: CASSLAQAPETQYF. This rearrangement joins TRBV7-8 to TRBJ2-5; D remains unclear. This CDR3 has 14 amino acids. Germline CDR1 reads SGHVS; CDR2 reads FQNEAQ. Trimming took off 0 bases at V and 4 bases at J, with 9 bases between the two ends.

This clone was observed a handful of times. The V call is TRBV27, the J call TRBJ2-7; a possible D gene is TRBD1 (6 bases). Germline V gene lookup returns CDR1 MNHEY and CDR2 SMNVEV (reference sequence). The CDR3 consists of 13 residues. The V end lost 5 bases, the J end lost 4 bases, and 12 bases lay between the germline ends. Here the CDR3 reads CASSPLGAYEQYV. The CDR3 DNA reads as TGTGCCAGCAGTCCCCTGGGGGCTTACGAGCAGTACGTC.

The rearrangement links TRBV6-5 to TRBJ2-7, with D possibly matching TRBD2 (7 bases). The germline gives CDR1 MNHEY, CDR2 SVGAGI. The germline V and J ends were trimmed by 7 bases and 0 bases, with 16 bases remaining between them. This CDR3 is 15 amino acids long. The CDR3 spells CASKLGRGASYEQYV. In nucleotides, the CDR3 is TGTGCCAGCAAGCTCGGTCGGGGGGCCTCCTACGAGCAGTACGTC.

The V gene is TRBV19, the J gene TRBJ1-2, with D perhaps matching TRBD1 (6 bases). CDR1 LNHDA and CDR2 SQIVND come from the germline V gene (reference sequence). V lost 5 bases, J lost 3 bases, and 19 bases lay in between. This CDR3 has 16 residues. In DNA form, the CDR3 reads TGTGCCAGTAGTCCCCTCAGCGAACAGGGCGACTATGGCTACACCTTC. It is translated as CASSPLSEQGDYGYTF. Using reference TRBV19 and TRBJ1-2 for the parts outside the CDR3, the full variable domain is DGGITQSPKYLFRKEGQNVTLSCEQNLNHDAMYWYRQDPGQGLRLIYYSQIVNDFQKGDIAEGYSVSREKKESFPLTVTSAQKNPTAFYLCASSPLSEQGDYGYTFGSGTRLTVV.

The CDR3 DNA reads TGTGCCAGCGCGGACAGGGTATTAGGTCAGCCCCAGCATTTT. Its protein product is CASADRVLGQPQHF. This rearrangement joins TRBV2 to TRBJ1-5; 8 bases agree with TRBD1. With 8 bases clipped from V and 6 bases from J, the junction kept 9 bases outside the gene matches. Looked up from germline, CDR1 is SNHLY and CDR2 is FYNNEI. The CDR3 covers 14 residues.

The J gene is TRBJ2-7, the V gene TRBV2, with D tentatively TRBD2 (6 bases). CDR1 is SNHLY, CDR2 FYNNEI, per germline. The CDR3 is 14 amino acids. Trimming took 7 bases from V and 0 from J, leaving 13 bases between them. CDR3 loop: CASKSGPSSYEQYV. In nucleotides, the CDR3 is TGTGCCAGCAAGAGCGGGCCGAGCTCCTACGAGCAGTACGTC.

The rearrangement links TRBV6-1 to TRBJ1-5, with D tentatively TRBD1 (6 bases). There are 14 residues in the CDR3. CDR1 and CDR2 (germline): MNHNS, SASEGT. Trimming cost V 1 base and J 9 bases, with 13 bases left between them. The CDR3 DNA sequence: TGTGCCAGCAGTGAAGGGGCAGGGGCATGGCCCCAGCATTTT. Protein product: CASSEGAGAWPQHF.

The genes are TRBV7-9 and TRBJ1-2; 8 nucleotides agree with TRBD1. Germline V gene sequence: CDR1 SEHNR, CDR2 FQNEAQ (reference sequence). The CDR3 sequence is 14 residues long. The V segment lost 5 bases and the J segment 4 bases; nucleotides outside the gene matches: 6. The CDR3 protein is CASSADRGGYGYTF. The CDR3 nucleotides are TGTGCCAGCAGCGCCGACAGGGGAGGCTATGGCTACACCTTC.

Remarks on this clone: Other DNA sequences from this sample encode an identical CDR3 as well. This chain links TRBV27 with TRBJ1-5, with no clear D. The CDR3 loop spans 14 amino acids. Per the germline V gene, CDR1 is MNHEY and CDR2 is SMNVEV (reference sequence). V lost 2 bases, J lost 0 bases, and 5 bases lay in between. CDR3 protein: CASSLGGSNQPQHF. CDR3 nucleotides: TGTGCCAGCAGTTTAGGCGGTAGCAATCAGCCCCAGCATTTT.

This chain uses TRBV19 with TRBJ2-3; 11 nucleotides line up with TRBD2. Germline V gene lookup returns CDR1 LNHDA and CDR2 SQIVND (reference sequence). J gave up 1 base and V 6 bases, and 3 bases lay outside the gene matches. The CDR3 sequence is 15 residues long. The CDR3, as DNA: TGTGCCAGTAGACCGACTAGCGGGGGCACAGATACGCAGTATTTT. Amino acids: CASRPTSGGTDTQYF.

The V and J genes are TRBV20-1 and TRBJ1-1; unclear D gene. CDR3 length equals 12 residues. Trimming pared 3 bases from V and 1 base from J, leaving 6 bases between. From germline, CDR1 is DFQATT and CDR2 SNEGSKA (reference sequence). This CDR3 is CSASRRNTEAFF. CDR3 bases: TGCAGTGCTAGTCGGAGGAACACTGAAGCTTTCTTT.

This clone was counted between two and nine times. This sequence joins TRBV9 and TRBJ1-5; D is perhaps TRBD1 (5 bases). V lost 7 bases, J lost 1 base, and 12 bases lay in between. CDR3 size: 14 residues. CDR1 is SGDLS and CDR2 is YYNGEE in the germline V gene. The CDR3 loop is CASSRGGSNQPQHF. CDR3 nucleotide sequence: TGTGCCAGCTCCCGGGGGGGGAGCAATCAGCCCCAGCATTTT.